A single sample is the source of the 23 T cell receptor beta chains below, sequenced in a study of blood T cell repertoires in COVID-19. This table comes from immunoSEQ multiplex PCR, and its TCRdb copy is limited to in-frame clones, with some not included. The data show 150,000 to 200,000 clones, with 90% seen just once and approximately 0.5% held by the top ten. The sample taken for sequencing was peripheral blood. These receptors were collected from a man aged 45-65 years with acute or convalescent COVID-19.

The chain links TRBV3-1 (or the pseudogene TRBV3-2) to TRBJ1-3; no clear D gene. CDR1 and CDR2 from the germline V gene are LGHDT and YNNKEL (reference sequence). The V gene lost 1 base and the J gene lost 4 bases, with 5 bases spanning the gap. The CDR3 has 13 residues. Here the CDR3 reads CASSQGEGNTIYF. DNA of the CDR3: TGTGCCAGCAGCCAAGGGGAGGGAAACACCATATATTTT.

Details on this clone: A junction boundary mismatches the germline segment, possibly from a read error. CDR3 protein: CASSIGSWTGANVLTF. The CDR3 nucleotides are TGTGCCAGTAGCATAGGGAGTTGGACTGGGGCCAACGTCCTGACTTTC. The J gene is TRBJ2-6, the V gene TRBV19, with D possibly matching TRBD2 (5 bases). CDR1 is LNHDA, CDR2 SQIVND, per germline (reference sequence). The CDR3 loop spans 16 amino acids.

CDR3 DNA: TGTGCCAGCAGCTTATATGGGACTAGCGGGAGTTATGCTAACACCGGGGAGCTGTTTTTT. It is translated as CASSLYGTSGSYANTGELFF. This chain connects TRBV7-3 to TRBJ2-2; 14 nucleotides line up with TRBD2. V was clipped by 2 bases and J by 2 bases; unmatched bases: 10. Germline CDR1 reads SGHTA; CDR2 reads FQGTGA. The CDR3 consists of 20 residues. The full variable domain, completed using reference TRBV7-3 and TRBJ2-2, is GAGVSQTPSNKVTEKGKYVELRCDPISGHTALYWYRQSLGQGPEFLIYFQGTGAADDSGLPNDRFFAVRPEGSVSTLKIQRTERGDSAVYLCASSLYGTSGSYANTGELFFGEGSRLTVL.

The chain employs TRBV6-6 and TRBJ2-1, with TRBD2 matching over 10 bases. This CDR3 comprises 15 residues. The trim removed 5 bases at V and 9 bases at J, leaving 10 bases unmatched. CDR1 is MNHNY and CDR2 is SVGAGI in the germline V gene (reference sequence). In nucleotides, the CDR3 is TGTGCCAGCAGTAAAGCGGGGGGGCGGATGGGTGAGCAGTTCTTC. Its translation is CASSKAGGRMGEQFF.

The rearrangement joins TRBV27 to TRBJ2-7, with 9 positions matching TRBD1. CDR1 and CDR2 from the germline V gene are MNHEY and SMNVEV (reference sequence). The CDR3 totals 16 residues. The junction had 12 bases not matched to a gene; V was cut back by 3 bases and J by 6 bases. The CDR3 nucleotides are TGTGCCAGCAGTTTCGTGACAGGGGGACTAATCCGCGAGCAGTACGTC. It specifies CASSFVTGGLIREQYV.

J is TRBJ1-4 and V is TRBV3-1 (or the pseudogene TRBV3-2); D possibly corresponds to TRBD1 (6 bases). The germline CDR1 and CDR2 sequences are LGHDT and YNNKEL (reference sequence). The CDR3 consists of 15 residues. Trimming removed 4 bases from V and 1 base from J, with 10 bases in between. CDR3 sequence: CASSLRTETNEKLFF. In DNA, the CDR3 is TGTGCCAGCAGCCTAAGGACAGAAACTAATGAAAAACTGTTTTTT.

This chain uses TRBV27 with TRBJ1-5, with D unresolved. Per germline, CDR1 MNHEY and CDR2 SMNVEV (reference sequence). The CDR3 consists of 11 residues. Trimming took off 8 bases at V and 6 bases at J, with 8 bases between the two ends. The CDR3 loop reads CASGRGQPQHF. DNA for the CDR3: TGTGCCAGCGGACGGGGTCAGCCCCAGCATTTT.

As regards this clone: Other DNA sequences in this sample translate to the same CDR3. CDR3 bases: TGTGCCAGCAGCCAGGGGGCTCAGCCCCAGCATTTT. Translating it yields CASSQGAQPQHF. The chain recombines TRBV3-1 (or the pseudogene TRBV3-2) with TRBJ1-5, with D perhaps matching TRBD1 (6 bases). V was cut by 3 bases and J by 6 bases, with 6 bases left in between. Germline V CDR1 and CDR2: LGHDT, YNNKEL (reference sequence). The CDR3 consists of 12 residues.

The CDR3 DNA reads TGTGCCAGCTCACCACGGACAGGGCCCCTAGGGGAGCAGTACTTC. Its protein product is CASSPRTGPLGEQYF. This chain uses TRBV18 with TRBJ2-7, with TRBD1 identical over 8 bases. The V gene's germline CDR1 is KGHSH and CDR2 LQKENI. Trimming took 1 base from V and 7 from J; bases not matched to a gene: 9. The CDR3 totals 15 residues.

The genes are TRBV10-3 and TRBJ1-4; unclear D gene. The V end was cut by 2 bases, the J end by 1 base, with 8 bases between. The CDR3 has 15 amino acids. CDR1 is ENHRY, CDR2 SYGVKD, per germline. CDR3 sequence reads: CAISEGSGTNEKLFF. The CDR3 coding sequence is TGTGCCATCAGTGAGGGATCGGGAACTAATGAAAAACTGTTTTTT.

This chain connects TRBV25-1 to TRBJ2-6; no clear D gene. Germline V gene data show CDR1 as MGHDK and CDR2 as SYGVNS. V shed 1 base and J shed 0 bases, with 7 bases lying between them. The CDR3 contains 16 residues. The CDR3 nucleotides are TGTGCCAGCAGTGAATCACAAGACTCTGGGGCCAACGTCCTGACTTTC. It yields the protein CASSESQDSGANVLTF.

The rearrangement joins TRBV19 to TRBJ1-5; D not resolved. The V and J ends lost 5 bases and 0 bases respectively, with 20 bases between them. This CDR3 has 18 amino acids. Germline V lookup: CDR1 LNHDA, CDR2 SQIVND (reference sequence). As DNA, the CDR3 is TGTGCCAGTAGTCCGGTCGCCCCCAGGCGGGTTAGCAATCAGCCCCAGCATTTT. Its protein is CASSPVAPRRVSNQPQHF.

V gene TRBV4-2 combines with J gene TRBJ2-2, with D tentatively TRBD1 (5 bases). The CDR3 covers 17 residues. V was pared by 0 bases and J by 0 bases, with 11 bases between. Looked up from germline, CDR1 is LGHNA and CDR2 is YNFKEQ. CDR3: CASSQDLATANTGELFF. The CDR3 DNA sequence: TGTGCCAGCAGCCAAGATCTTGCGACAGCGAACACCGGGGAGCTGTTTTTT.

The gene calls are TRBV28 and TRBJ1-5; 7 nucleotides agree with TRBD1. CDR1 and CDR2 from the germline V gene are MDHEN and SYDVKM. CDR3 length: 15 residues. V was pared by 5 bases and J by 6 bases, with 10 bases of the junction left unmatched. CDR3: CASSQPDRVRQPQHF. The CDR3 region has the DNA TGTGCCAGCAGTCAACCCGACAGGGTTCGTCAGCCCCAGCATTTT.

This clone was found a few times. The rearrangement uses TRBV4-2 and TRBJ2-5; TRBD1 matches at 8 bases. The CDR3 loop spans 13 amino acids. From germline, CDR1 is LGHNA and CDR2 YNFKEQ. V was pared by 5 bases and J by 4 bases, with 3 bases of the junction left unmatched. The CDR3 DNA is TGTGCCAGCAGCTTCCAGGGGGCAGAGACCCAGTACTTC. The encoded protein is CASSFQGAETQYF.

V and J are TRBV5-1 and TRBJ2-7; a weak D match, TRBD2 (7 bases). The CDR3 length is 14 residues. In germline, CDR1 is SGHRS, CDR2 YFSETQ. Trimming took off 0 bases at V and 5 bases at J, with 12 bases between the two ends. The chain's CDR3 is CASSLGGRGDEQYF. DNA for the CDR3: TGCGCCAGCAGCTTGGGGGGGAGGGGGGACGAGCAGTACTTC.

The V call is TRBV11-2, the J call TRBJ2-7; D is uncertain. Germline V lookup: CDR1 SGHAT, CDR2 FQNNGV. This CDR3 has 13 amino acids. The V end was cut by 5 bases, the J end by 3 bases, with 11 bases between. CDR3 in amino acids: CASSPTLSYEQYF. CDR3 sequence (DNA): TGTGCCAGCAGCCCTACGCTTAGCTACGAGCAGTACTTC.

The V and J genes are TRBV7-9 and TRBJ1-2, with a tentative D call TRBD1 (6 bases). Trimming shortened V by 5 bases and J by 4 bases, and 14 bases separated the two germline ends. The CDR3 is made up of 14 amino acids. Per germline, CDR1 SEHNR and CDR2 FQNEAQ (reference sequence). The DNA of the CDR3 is TGTGCCAGCAGCGGCGGTGGACAGACCTATGGCTACACCTTC. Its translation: CASSGGGQTYGYTF.

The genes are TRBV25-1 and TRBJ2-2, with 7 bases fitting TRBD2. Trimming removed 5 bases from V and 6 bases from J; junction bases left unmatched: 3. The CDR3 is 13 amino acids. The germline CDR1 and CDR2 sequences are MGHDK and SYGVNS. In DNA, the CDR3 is TGTGCCAGCAGTCTCGGACTAGCCGGGGAGCTGTTTTTT. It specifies CASSLGLAGELFF.

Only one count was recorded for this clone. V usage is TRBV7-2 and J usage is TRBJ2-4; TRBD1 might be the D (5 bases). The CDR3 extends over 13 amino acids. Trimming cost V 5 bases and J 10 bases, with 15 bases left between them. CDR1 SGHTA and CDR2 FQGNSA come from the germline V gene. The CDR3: CASSTKFQGIQYF. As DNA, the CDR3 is TGTGCCAGCAGCACCAAGTTCCAGGGAATTCAGTACTTC.

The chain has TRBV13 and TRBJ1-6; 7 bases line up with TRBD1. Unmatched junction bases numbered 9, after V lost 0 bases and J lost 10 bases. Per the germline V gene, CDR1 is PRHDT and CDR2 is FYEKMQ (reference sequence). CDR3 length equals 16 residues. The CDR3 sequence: CASSLGQGRRGSPLHF. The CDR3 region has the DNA TGTGCCAGCAGCTTAGGACAGGGGAGAAGGGGATCACCCCTCCACTTT.

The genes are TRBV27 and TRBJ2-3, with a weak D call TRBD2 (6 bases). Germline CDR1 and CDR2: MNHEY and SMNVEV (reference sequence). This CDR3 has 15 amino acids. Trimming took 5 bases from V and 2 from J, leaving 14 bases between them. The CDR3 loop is CASSPSEGITDTQYF. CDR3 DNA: TGTGCCAGCAGTCCCTCGGAGGGGATCACAGATACGCAGTATTTT.

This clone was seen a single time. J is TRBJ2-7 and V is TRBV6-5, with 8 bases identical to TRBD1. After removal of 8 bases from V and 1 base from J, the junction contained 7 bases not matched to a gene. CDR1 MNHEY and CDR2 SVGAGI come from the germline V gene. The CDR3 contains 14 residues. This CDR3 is CASENTGGSYEQYF. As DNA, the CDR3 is TGTGCCAGCGAAAACACAGGGGGGTCCTACGAGCAGTACTTC.